This T cell receptor beta chain came from a study of CD8+ T cells in alopecia areata. Study as a whole: Tofacitinib ran 6 to 18 months, followed by 6 months off drug. Findings of the study overall: Lesional scalp, especially alopecia totalis/universalis, showed higher clonality than normal scalp.

The CDR3 extends over 16 amino acids. Trimming removed 3 bases from V and 1 base from J, with 14 bases in between. Germline CDR1 SGDLS, CDR2 YYNGEE. RNA extraction was followed by reverse transcription into cDNA, which acted as the sequencing template. The table came from immunoSEQ multiplex PCR; TCRdb's copy has only in-frame clones and leaves some out. The sample lists approximately 59,000 clones, approximately 45% occurring once. In regard to this clone: Its antigen is not known.

From PBMCs, CD4+ and CD8+ T cells were sorted. The V gene is TRBV9, the J gene TRBJ2-1; possibly TRBD1 for D (6 bases). The material sequenced was CD8+ T cells sorted from blood, taken at week 0. This receptor was obtained from a human donor with alopecia areata. The CDR3 here is CASSGDGTFSYNEQFF. CDR3 sequence (DNA): TGTGCCAGCAGCGGAGATGGGACATTTTCCTACAATGAGCAGTTCTTC.